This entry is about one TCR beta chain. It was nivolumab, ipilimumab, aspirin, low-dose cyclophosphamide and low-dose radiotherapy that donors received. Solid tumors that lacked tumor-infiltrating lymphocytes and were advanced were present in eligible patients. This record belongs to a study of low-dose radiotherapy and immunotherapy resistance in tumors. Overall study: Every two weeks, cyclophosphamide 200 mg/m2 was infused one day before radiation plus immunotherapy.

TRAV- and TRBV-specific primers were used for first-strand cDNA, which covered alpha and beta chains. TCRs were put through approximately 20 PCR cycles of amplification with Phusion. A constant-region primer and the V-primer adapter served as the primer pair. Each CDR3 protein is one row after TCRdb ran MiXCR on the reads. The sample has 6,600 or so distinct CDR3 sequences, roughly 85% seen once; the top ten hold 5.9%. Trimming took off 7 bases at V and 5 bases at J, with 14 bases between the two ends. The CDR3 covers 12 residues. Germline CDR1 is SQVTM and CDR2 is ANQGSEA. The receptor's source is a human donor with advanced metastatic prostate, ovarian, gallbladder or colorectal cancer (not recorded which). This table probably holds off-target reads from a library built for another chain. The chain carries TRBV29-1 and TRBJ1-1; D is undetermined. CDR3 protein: CSALPEPTEAFF. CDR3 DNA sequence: TGCAGCGCTCTACCTGAACCTACTGAAGCTTTCTTT.